The clone carrying this TCR beta chain turned up a few times. RNA transcripts yielded amplified TCR beta CDR3 regions. The primer set for the first-round RT-PCR of the TCR CDR3 was HTBI. MiXCR, applied by TCRdb to the multiplex PCR reads, yields one record per CDR3 protein. This table holds approximately 530,000 distinct CDR3 sequences, 15% to 20% found once. The CDR3 is 12 residues long. V was clipped by 2 bases and J by 0 bases, with 2 bases between them. The germline V gene encodes CDR1 MNHNS and CDR2 SASEGT. These data are taken from a study of T cells in Graves' hyperthyroidism and ophthalmopathy. Study in general: Prior to any treatment, at the point of initial diagnosis, peripheral blood was collected.

Exclusion of a patient resulted from uncontrolled infection, other autoimmune disease, pregnancy or lactation. Material: blood. V gene TRBV6-1 combines with J gene TRBJ2-7; no definite D call. The TCR originated in a woman aged 18-30 years with Graves' hyperthyroidism. The CDR3 region has the DNA TGTGCCAGCAGTGAACACTCCTACGAGCAGTACTTC. This sequence encodes CASSEHSYEQYF.